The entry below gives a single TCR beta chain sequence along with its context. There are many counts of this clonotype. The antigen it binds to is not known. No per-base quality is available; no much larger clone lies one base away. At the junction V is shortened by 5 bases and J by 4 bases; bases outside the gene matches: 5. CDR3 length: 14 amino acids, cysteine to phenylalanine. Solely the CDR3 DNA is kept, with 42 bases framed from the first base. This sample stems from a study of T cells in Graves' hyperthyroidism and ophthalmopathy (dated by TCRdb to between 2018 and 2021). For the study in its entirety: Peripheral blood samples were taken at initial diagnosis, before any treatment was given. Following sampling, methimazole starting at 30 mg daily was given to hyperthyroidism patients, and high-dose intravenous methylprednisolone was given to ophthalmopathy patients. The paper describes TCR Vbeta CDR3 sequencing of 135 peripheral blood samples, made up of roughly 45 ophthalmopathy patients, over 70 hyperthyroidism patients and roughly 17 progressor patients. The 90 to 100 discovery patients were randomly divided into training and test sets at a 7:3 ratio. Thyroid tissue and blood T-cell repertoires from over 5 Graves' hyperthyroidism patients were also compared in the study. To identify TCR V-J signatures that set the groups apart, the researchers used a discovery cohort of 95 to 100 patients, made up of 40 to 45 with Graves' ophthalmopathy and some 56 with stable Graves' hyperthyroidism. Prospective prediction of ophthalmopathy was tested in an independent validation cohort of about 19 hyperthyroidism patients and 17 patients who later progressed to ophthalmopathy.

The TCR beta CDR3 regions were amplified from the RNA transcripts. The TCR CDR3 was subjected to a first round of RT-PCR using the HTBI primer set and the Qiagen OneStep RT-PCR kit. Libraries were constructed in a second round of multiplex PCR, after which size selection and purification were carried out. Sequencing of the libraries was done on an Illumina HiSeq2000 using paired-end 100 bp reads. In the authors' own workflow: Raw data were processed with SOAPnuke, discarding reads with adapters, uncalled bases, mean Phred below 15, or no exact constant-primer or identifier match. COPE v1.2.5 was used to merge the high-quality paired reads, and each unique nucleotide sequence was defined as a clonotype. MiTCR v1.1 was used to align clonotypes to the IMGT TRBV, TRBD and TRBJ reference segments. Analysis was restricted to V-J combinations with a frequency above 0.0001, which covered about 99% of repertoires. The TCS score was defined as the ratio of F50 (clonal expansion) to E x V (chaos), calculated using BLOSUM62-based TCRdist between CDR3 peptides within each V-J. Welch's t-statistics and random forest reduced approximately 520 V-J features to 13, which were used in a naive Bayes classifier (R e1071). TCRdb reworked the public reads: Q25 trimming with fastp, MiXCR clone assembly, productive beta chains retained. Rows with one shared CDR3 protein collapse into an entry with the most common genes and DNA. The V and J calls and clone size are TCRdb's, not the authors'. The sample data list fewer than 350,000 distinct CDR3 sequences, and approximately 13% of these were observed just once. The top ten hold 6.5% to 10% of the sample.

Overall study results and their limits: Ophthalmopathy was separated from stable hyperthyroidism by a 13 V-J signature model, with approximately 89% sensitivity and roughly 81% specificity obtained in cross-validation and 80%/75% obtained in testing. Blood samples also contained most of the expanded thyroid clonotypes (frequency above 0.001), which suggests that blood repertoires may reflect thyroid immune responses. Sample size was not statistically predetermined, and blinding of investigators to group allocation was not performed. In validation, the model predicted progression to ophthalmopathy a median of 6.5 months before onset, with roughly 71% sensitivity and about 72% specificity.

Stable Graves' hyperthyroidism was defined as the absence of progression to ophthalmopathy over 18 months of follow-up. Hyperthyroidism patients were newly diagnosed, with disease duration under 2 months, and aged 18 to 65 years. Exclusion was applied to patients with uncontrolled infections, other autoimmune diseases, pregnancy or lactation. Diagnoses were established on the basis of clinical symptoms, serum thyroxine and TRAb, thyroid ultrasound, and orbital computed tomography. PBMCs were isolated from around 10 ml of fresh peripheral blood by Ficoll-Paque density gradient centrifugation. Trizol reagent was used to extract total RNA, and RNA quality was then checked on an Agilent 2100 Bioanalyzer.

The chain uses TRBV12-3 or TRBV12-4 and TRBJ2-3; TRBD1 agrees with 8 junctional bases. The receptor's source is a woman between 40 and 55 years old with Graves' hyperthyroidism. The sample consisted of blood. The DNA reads TGTGCCAGCAGTCTTAGGACAGGGCCAGATACGCAGTATTTT. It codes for CASSLRTGPDTQYF.